The subject of this entry is one T cell receptor (beta chain). This entry is derived from a study of OX40 agonist ivuxolimab in advanced cancers. TCRdb's table, derived via immunoSEQ multiplex PCR, lists solely in-frame clones and lacks some. Seen here are 80,000 or so clones, 85% to 95% observed once, and the top ten hold around 15%. V lost 4 bases and J lost 6; bases outside the gene matches: 4. Germline V lookup: CDR1 MNHEY, CDR2 SVGAGI. The CDR3 length is 14 residues. The source of this sequence is an adult with an advanced solid tumor such as melanoma, head and neck, liver or kidney cancer. V and J are TRBV6-5 and TRBJ2-1; 9 bases map to TRBD1. Sequenced material: CD4+ or CD8+ T cells sorted from blood, taken in a trial of the OX40 agonist ivuxolimab. The CDR3 bases are TGTGCCAGCAGTTCAGGGACAGGGCCCAATGAGCAGTTCTTC. This gives the protein CASSSGTGPNEQFF.